Listed here are 27 T cell receptor beta chains from one sample, sequenced in a study of T cells in Graves' hyperthyroidism and ophthalmopathy. TCR beta CDR3 regions were amplified from RNA. HTBI primers were used for first-round RT-PCR of the TCR CDR3. MiXCR, applied by TCRdb to the multiplex PCR reads, yields one record per CDR3 protein. The sample lists roughly 380,000 distinct CDR3 sequences; approximately 14% were seen once. The sequencing input was blood. These receptor sequences come from a woman aged 55-75 years with Graves' hyperthyroidism.

The V call is TRBV20-1, the J call TRBJ2-1; 8 nucleotides align to TRBD2. Trimming cost V 6 bases and J 9 bases; bases outside gene matches: 7. CDR3 length: 12 amino acids. In germline, CDR1 is DFQATT, CDR2 SNEGSKA (reference sequence). CDR3 in DNA: TGCAGTGCCAGCGGGAGTCTGCCTGAGCAGTTCTTC. Translation: CSASGSLPEQFF.

This clonotype was seen ten or more times. This rearrangement joins TRBV6-1 to TRBJ2-2, with TRBD2 as a possible D gene (6 bases). Looked up from germline, CDR1 is MNHNS and CDR2 is SASEGT. The CDR3 contains 13 residues. V was trimmed by 8 bases and J by 5 bases, leaving 12 bases between them. The CDR3 region has the DNA TGTGCCAGCGGGACTTTAGGGACCGGGGAGCTGTTTTTT. Translation: CASGTLGTGELFF.

In this sample, this clonotype turned up many times. The chain couples TRBV3-1 to TRBJ2-7, with 10 bases identical to TRBD1. Germline CDR1 and CDR2: LGHDT and YNNKEL (reference sequence). V trimming: 1 base; J trimming: 6 bases; junction bases outside the gene matches: 3. The CDR3 runs 14 residues. The CDR3 DNA sequence: TGTGCCAGCAGCCAAGGAGACAGGGGGCGCGAGCAGTACTTC. Encoded protein: CASSQGDRGREQYF.

Details on this clonotype: The CDR3 ends on some other residue instead of the conserved phenylalanine or tryptophan, so this is likely a read error. The genes are TRBV5-6 and TRBJ2-1; 7 nucleotides align to TRBD2. Per the germline V gene, CDR1 is SGHDT and CDR2 is YYEEEE. V shed 0 bases and J 0 bases; nucleotides not matched to a gene: 3. The CDR3 loop spans 16 amino acids. Written as DNA, the CDR3 is TGTGCCAGCAGCTTGGCCGCTAGCGGCTCCTACAATGAGCAGTTCTCC. Amino acid sequence: CASSLAASGSYNEQFS.

In its sample, this clonotype was seen a few times. The rearrangement links TRBV10-3 to TRBJ2-1; D unresolved. Germline V gives CDR1 ENHRY, CDR2 SYGVKD. Trimming shortened V by 0 bases and J by 1 base, and 7 bases separated the two germline ends. This CDR3 spans 15 amino acids. Written as DNA, the CDR3 is TGTGCCATCAGTGAGTCTGTTTTTTCCTACAATGAGCAGTTCTTC. Translated, it gives CAISESVFSYNEQFF.

The sample holds many counts of this clonotype. This chain uses TRBV5-1 with TRBJ1-1; no reliable D call. The CDR3 runs to 14 residues. The V gene's germline CDR1 is SGHRS and CDR2 YFSETQ. V was shortened by 4 bases and J by 0 bases, with 10 bases between the two germline ends. CDR3 DNA: TGCGCCAGCAGCCCCGACACAGTGAACACTGAAGCTTTCTTT. It translates to CASSPDTVNTEAFF. Filled out from reference TRBV5-1 and TRBJ1-1, the complete variable domain reads KAGVTQTPRYLIKTRGQQVTLSCSPISGHRSVSWYQQTPGQGLQFLFEYFSETQRNKGNFPGRFSGRQFSNSRSEMNVSTLELGDSALYLCASSPDTVNTEAFFGQGTRLTVV.

This sequence joins TRBV6-1 and TRBJ1-5; D may be TRBD1 (5 bases). V gave up 6 bases and J gave up 7 bases, with 13 bases separating them. The CDR3 runs to 13 residues. Germline CDR1 is MNHNS and CDR2 is SASEGT. CDR3 residues: CASRFGGEQPQHF. CDR3 bases: TGTGCCAGCAGATTCGGGGGGGAACAGCCCCAGCATTTT.

This clonotype was seen at least ten times. This chain connects TRBV10-3 to TRBJ1-3; D is ambiguous. The ends were cut back, 0 bases at V and 0 bases at J, with 9 bases in the middle. The CDR3 runs 16 residues. Per germline, CDR1 ENHRY and CDR2 SYGVKD. The CDR3 nucleotides read TGTGCCATCAGTGAGTCGACCGGGGACTCTGGAAACACCATATATTTT. This encodes CAISESTGDSGNTIYF.

This clonotype was seen many times. The genes are TRBV30 and TRBJ1-1; unclear D gene. V lost 3 bases and J lost 8, with 10 bases in between. The CDR3 consists of 11 residues. The germline CDR1 and CDR2 sequences are GTSNPN and SVGIG (reference sequence). The CDR3 loop reads CAWRGLTEAFF. The CDR3 nucleotides read TGTGCCTGGAGGGGGTTGACAGAAGCTTTCTTT.

This clonotype was observed at least ten times. The rearrangement links TRBV30 to TRBJ2-3; maybe TRBD1 (5 bases). With 8 bases removed from V and 2 bases from J, the gap between germline ends came to 17 bases. Germline lookup yields CDR1 GTSNPN and CDR2 SVGIG (reference sequence). The length of the CDR3 is 14 residues. The CDR3 sequence is CAHVRGGYTDTQYF. The CDR3, as DNA: TGTGCCCACGTAAGGGGCGGATACACAGATACGCAGTATTTT.

Many counts were recorded for this clonotype. The DNA for the CDR3 is TGCAGTGCTTACAGGGACCCAAGGGAAAAACTGTTTTTT. This codes for CSAYRDPREKLFF. The rearrangement joins TRBV20-1 to TRBJ1-4; D is possibly TRBD1 (6 bases). The CDR3 runs 13 residues. V lost 5 bases and J lost 8, with 15 bases in between. CDR1 DFQATT and CDR2 SNEGSKA come from the germline V gene (reference sequence).

About this clonotype itself: A read error may be the cause here, since a much bigger clone is one base away. This chain links TRBV10-1 with TRBJ1-1; D unresolved. The CDR3 contains 12 residues. Looked up from germline, CDR1 is WNHNN and CDR2 is SYGVQD (reference sequence). V shed 10 bases and J shed 3 bases, with 12 bases lying between them. The CDR3 sequence: CAIPSLDTEAFF. CDR3 coding DNA: TGCGCCATCCCCTCACTGGACACTGAAGCTTTCTTT.

This clonotype was seen at least ten times. The chain employs TRBV12-3 or TRBV12-4 and TRBJ1-2; D is possibly TRBD1 (5 bases). Trimming removed 6 bases from V and 0 bases from J, with 17 bases in between. This CDR3 has 16 residues. The CDR3 coding sequence is TGTGCCAGCAGCCAATCGGGTCAGGGAGCTAACTATGGCTACACCTTC. Translated: CASSQSGQGANYGYTF.

This clonotype has at least ten counts. The V gene is TRBV24-1, the J gene TRBJ1-1; 7 bases are shared with TRBD1. Trimming took 9 bases from V and 0 from J; bases not matched to a gene: 3. There are 13 residues in the CDR3. Germline CDR1 reads KGHDR; CDR2 reads SFDVKD. The CDR3 DNA sequence: TGTGCCACCGGGGACAGCTTGAACACTGAAGCTTTCTTT. Translating gives CATGDSLNTEAFF.

The sample holds many counts of this clonotype. This rearrangement joins TRBV29-1 to TRBJ2-1; no clear D gene. Trimming left V 8 bases short and J 5 bases short, with 22 bases between. Looked up from germline, CDR1 is SQVTM and CDR2 is ANQGSEA. This CDR3 has 15 amino acids. DNA for the CDR3: TGCAGCCTCGTTCCTGCGAATCCCCCCAACAATGAGCAGTTCTTC. Protein sequence: CSLVPANPPNNEQFF.

The chain is built from TRBV10-3 and TRBJ1-1, with D maybe TRBD1 (6 bases). The CDR3 length is 14 residues. V was trimmed by 2 bases and J by 1 base, leaving 8 bases between them. Per germline, CDR1 ENHRY and CDR2 SYGVKD. The CDR3 loop reads CAISERTANTEAFF. The CDR3 DNA reads TGTGCCATCAGTGAGCGGACAGCGAACACTGAAGCTTTCTTT.

This clonotype was detected many times. This rearrangement joins TRBV20-1 to TRBJ2-1; D gene unclear. This CDR3 region has 10 residues. The V gene lost 6 bases and the J gene lost 7 bases, with 7 bases spanning the gap. Germline CDR1 is DFQATT and CDR2 is SNEGSKA (reference sequence). CDR3 in DNA: TGCAGTGCCATCCAGAATGAGCAGTTCTTC. It encodes CSAIQNEQFF.

This clonotype has ten or more counts. V is TRBV30 and J is TRBJ2-7, with TRBD2 as a possible D gene (6 bases). CDR1 and CDR2 (germline): GTSNPN, SVGIG (reference sequence). CDR3 size: 13 residues. The V end was cut by 2 bases, the J end by 2 bases, with 10 bases between. CDR3 nucleotides: TGTGCCTGGAGTAAGAGGACTACCTACGAGCAGTACTTC. It yields the protein CAWSKRTTYEQYF.

This clonotype was recorded at least ten times. This chain uses TRBV5-1 with TRBJ2-3; the match to TRBD1 covers 7 bases. Germline V CDR1 and CDR2: SGHRS, YFSETQ. The CDR3 totals 15 residues. J lost 1 base, V lost 1 base, and 3 bases had no gene match. The CDR3 reads CASSLSTGRTDTQYF. DNA for the CDR3: TGCGCCAGCAGCTTGTCGACAGGGCGCACAGATACGCAGTATTTT.

This clonotype showed up many times. This chain joins TRBV6-1 and TRBJ1-5, with unresolved D. V was cut by 5 bases and J by 0 bases, with 11 bases left in between. This CDR3 is 15 amino acids long. From germline, CDR1 is MNHNS and CDR2 SASEGT. Here the CDR3 DNA reads TGTGCCAGCAGTTGGACCGACTATAGCAATCAGCCCCAGCATTTT. The encoded protein is CASSWTDYSNQPQHF.

There are many counts of this clonotype. The chain couples TRBV19 to TRBJ2-7; D is perhaps TRBD1 or TRBD2 (6 bases each). In germline, CDR1 is LNHDA, CDR2 SQIVND (reference sequence). This CDR3 region has 16 residues. Trimming left V 5 bases short and J 0 bases short, with 17 bases between. The CDR3 reads CASSPGDTRSSYEQYF. CDR3 in DNA: TGTGCCAGTAGTCCGGGGGACACCAGGAGCTCCTACGAGCAGTACTTC.

At least ten counts were recorded for this clonotype. Here the CDR3 DNA reads TGTGCCAGCAGCCAAGGCAGGGGCAGCAATCAGCCCCAGCATTTT. Encoded protein: CASSQGRGSNQPQHF. V gene TRBV4-2 combines with J gene TRBJ1-5, with a tentative D call TRBD1 (6 bases). Trimming stripped 1 base from V and 1 base from J, with 8 bases between. The CDR3 extends over 15 amino acids. Germline V gene sequence: CDR1 LGHNA, CDR2 YNFKEQ.

V usage is TRBV9 and J usage is TRBJ1-3; unclear D gene. CDR1 SGDLS and CDR2 YYNGEE come from the germline V gene. V was trimmed by 4 bases and J by 4 bases, leaving 18 bases between them. The CDR3 totals 16 residues. The CDR3 loop reads CASSPRGYLGGNTIYF. In nucleotides, the CDR3 is TGTGCCAGCAGCCCTAGAGGTTACCTGGGAGGAAACACCATATATTTT.

This clonotype was found a few times. The chain combines TRBV28 with TRBJ2-6; TRBD1 matches 7 bases. Per the germline V gene, CDR1 is MDHEN and CDR2 is SYDVKM. The CDR3 covers 16 residues. J lost 0 bases, V lost 4 bases, and 3 bases had no gene match. The CDR3 here is CASSSGQNSGANVLTF. The CDR3 DNA is TGTGCCAGCAGTTCGGGACAGAACTCTGGGGCCAACGTCCTGACTTTC.

This clonotype was recorded at least ten times. V is TRBV24-1 and J is TRBJ1-1; maybe TRBD1 (5 bases). The ends were cut back, 3 bases at V and 1 base at J, with 11 bases in the middle. Germline values: CDR1 KGHDR, CDR2 SFDVKD. The CDR3 totals 15 residues. Here the CDR3 DNA reads TGTGCCACCAGTGATCCCCGGGGCGCGAACACTGAAGCTTTCTTT. It translates to CATSDPRGANTEAFF.

This clonotype has only a few counts. The chain couples TRBV20-1 to TRBJ2-2; D is possibly TRBD1 or TRBD2 (5 bases each). The CDR3 has 14 amino acids. The ends were cut back, 0 bases at V and 1 base at J, with 6 bases in the middle. The germline CDR1 and CDR2 sequences are DFQATT and SNEGSKA (reference sequence). CDR3 bases: TGCAGTGCTAGAGATGGGGGGAACACCGGGGAGCTGTTTTTT. Translation: CSARDGGNTGELFF.

This clonotype appeared many times. CDR3 loop: CASSTPTSGNTEAFF. The CDR3 DNA follows: TGTGCCAGCAGCACCCCGACGTCCGGGAACACTGAAGCTTTCTTT. The chain joins TRBV11-2 to TRBJ1-1, with D unresolved. The germline V gene encodes CDR1 SGHAT and CDR2 FQNNGV. V shed 5 bases and J shed 1 base, with 14 bases lying between them. The CDR3 covers 15 residues.